These 9 T cell receptor beta chains originate from one sample sequenced in a study of T cells after somatic rescue of genetic block. Clones were sequenced by immunoSEQ multiplex PCR, and TCRdb holds only the in-frame ones, with some missing. The table shows approximately 14,000 clones, with 65% to 85% occurring only once. Sequenced material: peripheral blood mononuclear cells (PBMCs). Source of these receptors: a boy between 10 and 17 years old.

V gene TRBV6-5 combines with J gene TRBJ1-5, with a tentative D call TRBD1 (5 bases). Germline V gene lookup returns CDR1 MNHEY and CDR2 SVGAGI. V was trimmed by 5 bases and J by 14 bases, leaving 19 bases between them. The length of the CDR3 is 13 residues. CDR3: CASSEGVMWQEHF. CDR3 nucleotides: TGTGCCAGCAGTGAAGGGGTTATGTGGCAGGAGCATTTT.

The chain combines TRBV5-1 with TRBJ1-1, with 12 bases identical to TRBD1. J was trimmed by 9 bases and V by 0 bases; bases with no gene match: 3. CDR1 SGHRS and CDR2 YFSETQ come from the germline V gene. The CDR3 length is 14 residues. The CDR3, as DNA: TGCGCCAGCAGCTTGGCGGGACAGGGGGCTCAAGCTTTCTTT. It is translated as CASSLAGQGAQAFF.

This clone has only a few counts. J is TRBJ2-3 and V is TRBV7-3; no clear D gene. CDR1 and CDR2 from the germline V gene are SGHTA and FQGTGA. The CDR3 spans 13 residues. Trimming pared 0 bases from V and 6 bases from J, leaving 7 bases between. CDR3 nucleotides: TGTGCCAGCAGCTTAACGATACGCGATACGCAGTATTTT. Its protein is CASSLTIRDTQYF.

The V and J genes are TRBV27 and TRBJ1-6, with no clear D. V lost 5 bases and J lost 10, with 9 bases in between. This CDR3 has 12 amino acids. The germline V gene has CDR1 MNHEY and CDR2 SMNVEV (reference sequence). The CDR3 is CASSPSVSPLHF. The DNA for the CDR3 is TGTGCCAGCAGTCCATCGGTCTCACCCCTCCACTTT.

This clone was observed a single time. The gene calls are TRBV7-9 and TRBJ1-1, with D maybe TRBD1 (6 bases). Trimming left V 6 bases short and J 3 bases short, with 11 bases between. Germline CDR1 reads SEHNR; CDR2 reads FQNEAQ (reference sequence). This CDR3 has 13 amino acids. The CDR3 nucleotides read TGTGCCAGCAGTCGAACAGGGTACACTGAAGCTTTCTTT. Translating gives CASSRTGYTEAFF.

A few counts support this clone. The V call is TRBV5-1, the J call TRBJ2-5; no reliable D call. CDR1 SGHRS and CDR2 YFSETQ come from the germline V gene. Trimming pared 1 base from V and 5 bases from J, leaving 12 bases between. The CDR3 runs to 14 residues. The CDR3 DNA follows: TGCGCCAGCAGCTTGAACAGAGCCTCCGAGACCCAGTACTTC. Translated, it gives CASSLNRASETQYF.

This clone was counted between two and nine times. This chain joins TRBV6-6 and TRBJ2-7; D ambiguous. This CDR3 contains 12 residues. The V gene lost 5 bases and the J gene lost 3 bases, with 8 bases spanning the gap. The germline CDR1 and CDR2 sequences are MNHNY and SVGAGI (reference sequence). The chain's CDR3 is CASSAKLYEQYF. The CDR3 coding sequence is TGTGCCAGCAGTGCCAAGCTCTACGAGCAGTACTTC.

The chain joins TRBV7-9 to TRBJ2-5; either TRBD1 or TRBD2 may supply D (6 bases each). The CDR3 totals 16 residues. V was pared by 0 bases and J by 5 bases, with 16 bases between. Per germline, CDR1 SEHNR and CDR2 FQNEAQ (reference sequence). As DNA, the CDR3 is TGTGCCAGCAGCTTAGCCCCCCCTACAGGGAGGGAGACCCAGTACTTC. As protein: CASSLAPPTGRETQYF.

The V gene is TRBV7-9, the J gene TRBJ2-5; maybe TRBD1 (5 bases). Trimming left V 6 bases short and J 1 base short, with 21 bases between. This CDR3 spans 17 amino acids. CDR1 and CDR2 (germline): SEHNR, FQNEAQ (reference sequence). As DNA, the CDR3 is TGTGCCAGCAGTAAGTCAGGGATCACTACCCCCCAAGAGACCCAGTACTTC. Amino acid sequence: CASSKSGITTPQETQYF. The full variable domain, completed using reference TRBV7-9 and TRBJ2-5, is DTGVSQNPRHKITKRGQNVTFRCDPISEHNRLYWYRQTLGQGPEFLTYFQNEAQLEKSRLLSDRFSAERPKGSFSTLEIQRTEQGDSAMYLCASSKSGITTPQETQYFGPGTRLLVL.